Each of the 27 T cell receptor beta chains below was sequenced from the same sample in a study of T cells in Graves' hyperthyroidism and ophthalmopathy. What was amplified from RNA transcripts were TCR beta CDR3 regions. During a first-round RT-PCR of the TCR CDR3, the HTBI primer set was used. Using its own MiXCR run on the multiplex PCR reads, TCRdb lists one record per CDR3 protein. The table lists roughly 700,000 distinct CDR3 sequences, 35% of them singletons. The source material was blood. All receptors come from a woman aged 40 to 50 with Graves' hyperthyroidism.

Concerning this clonotype: Since a much larger clone is just one base distant, this may be a read error. The V gene is TRBV14, the J gene TRBJ2-7; weak D call: TRBD2 (5 bases). The length of the CDR3 is 11 residues. Germline V gives CDR1 SGHDN, CDR2 FVKESK. In nucleotides, the CDR3 is TGTGCCGGCAGCTTCAATGAAGGACTGTACTTC. Protein: CAGSFNEGLYF.

In this sample, this clonotype turned up a few times. The rearrangement joins TRBV7-9 to TRBJ1-4; a possible D gene is TRBD1 (5 bases). CDR3 length: 14 residues. V was pared by 11 bases and J by 0 bases, with 13 bases between. The V gene's germline CDR1 is SEHNR and CDR2 FQNEAQ (reference sequence). The CDR3 loop is CAGTGGATNEKLFF. CDR3 nucleotides: TGTGCCGGCACCGGGGGAGCAACTAATGAAAAACTGTTTTTT.

The chain has TRBV7-2 and TRBJ2-3, with TRBD2 matching 10 bases. Germline V CDR1 and CDR2: SGHTA, FQGNSA. Losses at the gene ends were 1 base for V and 3 bases for J; bases not matched to a gene: 7. CDR3 length: 17 residues. CDR3 DNA sequence: TGTGCCAGCAGCTTAGATTACAGCGGGGGGGCAACAGATACGCAGTATTTT. This sequence encodes CASSLDYSGGATDTQYF.

This clonotype showed up many times. The chain uses TRBV15 and TRBJ2-7, with TRBD1 as a possible D gene (6 bases). CDR3 size: 15 residues. With 4 bases removed from V and 3 bases from J, the gap between germline ends came to 16 bases. CDR1 and CDR2 (germline): LNHNV, YYDKDF (reference sequence). CDR3 DNA: TGTGCCACCAGCATTTTAGAGACAGGTTTCTACGAGCAGTACTTC. This gives the protein CATSILETGFYEQYF.

The chain couples TRBV7-9 to TRBJ2-7; 8 bases are shared with TRBD1. CDR3 size: 14 residues. Germline CDR1 and CDR2: SEHNR and FQNEAQ (reference sequence). The trim removed 6 bases at V and 3 bases at J, leaving 7 bases unmatched. Here the CDR3 reads CASRPWDRNYEQYF. CDR3 in DNA: TGTGCCAGCAGGCCCTGGGACAGGAACTACGAGCAGTACTTC.

In its sample, this clonotype was seen many times. V is TRBV27 and J is TRBJ1-5; TRBD1 might be the D (6 bases). V was trimmed by 3 bases and J by 0 bases, leaving 15 bases between them. The CDR3 length is 17 residues. Germline CDR1 is MNHEY and CDR2 is SMNVEV (reference sequence). CDR3 sequence (DNA): TGTGCCAGCAGTTTGTTCGGGACAATCTTTAGCAATCAGCCCCAGCATTTT. It translates to CASSLFGTIFSNQPQHF.

This chain uses TRBV7-9 with TRBJ2-3; D is unclear. The germline CDR1 and CDR2 sequences are SEHNR and FQNEAQ (reference sequence). V lost 4 bases and J lost 4, with 12 bases in between. The CDR3 is made up of 14 amino acids. The CDR3 nucleotides read TGTGCCAGCAGCTCCCCCCTAGATCCAGATACGCAGTATTTT. This gives the protein CASSSPLDPDTQYF. The variable domain in full, with the rest retrieved from reference TRBV7-9 and TRBJ2-3, is DTGVSQNPRHKITKRGQNVTFRCDPISEHNRLYWYRQTLGQGPEFLTYFQNEAQLEKSRLLSDRFSAERPKGSFSTLEIQRTEQGDSAMYLCASSSPLDPDTQYFGPGTRLTVL.

This clonotype came up a few times. V usage is TRBV4-1 and J usage is TRBJ1-2, with 9 bases matching TRBD1. Germline values: CDR1 MGHRA, CDR2 YSYEKL. V lost 1 base and J lost 8; bases outside the gene matches: 11. CDR3 length: 16 residues. The CDR3 here is CASSQGEDRGGRGYTF. Here the CDR3 DNA reads TGCGCCAGCAGCCAAGGAGAGGACAGGGGAGGACGCGGCTACACCTTC.

This clonotype was seen more than once but under ten times. The chain carries TRBV15 and TRBJ1-2; a weak D match, TRBD1 (6 bases). The CDR3 runs to 16 residues. CDR1 LNHNV and CDR2 YYDKDF come from the germline V gene (reference sequence). Trimming cost V 1 base and J 8 bases, with 20 bases left between them. DNA of the CDR3: TGTGCCACCAGCAGAGGCCGGACAGAGTACGGGAGAGGCTACACCTTC. Translating it yields CATSRGRTEYGRGYTF.

On this clonotype itself: Mismatch with germline at one junction end may stem from a read error. This chain links TRBV10-2 with TRBJ1-3; TRBD1 is a possible D gene (5 bases). The CDR3 is 14 residues long. CDR1 and CDR2 from the germline V gene are WSHSY and SAAADI. The CDR3 protein is CASSDTGSGDTIYF. The CDR3 nucleotides are TGTGCCAGCAGTGATACAGGATCTGGAGACACCATATATTTT.

The chain is built from TRBV7-2 and TRBJ1-1; D remains ambiguous. Germline V gene sequence: CDR1 SGHTA, CDR2 FQGNSA. V was pared by 3 bases and J by 3 bases, with 11 bases between. The length of the CDR3 is 14 residues. The CDR3 region is CASSFQARDTEAFF. CDR3 bases: TGTGCCAGCAGCTTCCAAGCACGGGACACTGAAGCTTTCTTT. Variable domain in full (rest from reference TRBV7-2 and TRBJ1-1): GAGVSQSPSNKVTEKGKDVELRCDPISGHTALYWYRQSLGQGLEFLIYFQGNSAPDKSGLPSDRFSAERTGGSVSTLTIQRTQQEDSAVYLCASSFQARDTEAFFGQGTRLTVV.

This clonotype was seen repeatedly, ten times or more. The V gene is TRBV20-1, the J gene TRBJ2-5; maybe TRBD2 (8 bases). The better agreement between TRBJ2-1 and the DNA end casts doubt on the J call. The CDR3 length is 15 residues. Looked up from germline, CDR1 is DFQATT and CDR2 is SNEGSKA (reference sequence). In DNA, the CDR3 is TGCAGTGCTACGGCAGGGGGTAGCGGGATTAATGAGCAGTTCTTC. It codes for CSATAGGSGINEQFF.

The chain links TRBV20-1 to TRBJ1-5; D is unclear. The V end was cut by 3 bases, the J end by 11 bases, with 14 bases between. Germline CDR1 reads DFQATT; CDR2 reads SNEGSKA (reference sequence). The CDR3 runs to 12 residues. This chain's CDR3 is CSARWGEETQHF. The CDR3, as DNA: TGCAGTGCTAGGTGGGGAGAGGAGACCCAGCATTTT.

There are many counts of this clonotype. The chain carries TRBV2 and TRBJ2-7, with D possibly being TRBD1 or TRBD2 (5 bases each). Trimming pared 6 bases from V and 0 bases from J, leaving 9 bases between. The CDR3 is 13 amino acids. Germline V gives CDR1 SNHLY, CDR2 FYNNEI. CDR3 residues: CASRADTSYEQYF. CDR3 DNA: TGTGCCAGCAGAGCGGACACCTCCTACGAGCAGTACTTC.

This clonotype was recorded at least ten times. This rearrangement joins TRBV7-9 to TRBJ1-2; perhaps TRBD1 as D (5 bases). Germline-derived CDR1 and CDR2 are SEHNR and FQNEAQ (reference sequence). CDR3 length: 12 amino acids. Trimming left V 5 bases short and J 8 bases short, with 12 bases between. CDR3 residues: CASSATAGGYTF. The DNA of the CDR3 is TGTGCCAGCAGCGCCACTGCAGGGGGCTACACCTTC. The full variable domain, with the rest looked up from reference TRBV7-9 and TRBJ1-2, is DTGVSQNPRHKITKRGQNVTFRCDPISEHNRLYWYRQTLGQGPEFLTYFQNEAQLEKSRLLSDRFSAERPKGSFSTLEIQRTEQGDSAMYLCASSATAGGYTFGSGTRLTVV.

This clonotype was counted at least ten times. The chain couples TRBV20-1 to TRBJ1-3; D uncertain. The CDR3 loop spans 16 amino acids. V lost 1 base to trimming and J lost 3 bases, with 16 bases between them. Per the germline V gene, CDR1 is DFQATT and CDR2 is SNEGSKA (reference sequence). CDR3: CSARGVAGYGGNTIYF. The CDR3 DNA is TGCAGTGCTAGAGGTGTCGCCGGGTACGGTGGAAACACCATATATTTT.

This clonotype was detected a few times. The chain is built from TRBV20-1 and TRBJ2-2; 9 bases fit TRBD1. Trimming cost V 3 bases and J 4 bases; bases outside gene matches: 9. CDR3 length: 16 amino acids. Germline V CDR1 and CDR2: DFQATT, SNEGSKA (reference sequence). The DNA for the CDR3 is TGCAGTGCTAGTCCCGGACAGGGGCGAGGCACCGGGGAGCTGTTTTTT. Protein sequence: CSASPGQGRGTGELFF.

The rearrangement joins TRBV20-1 to TRBJ1-3, with TRBD1 matching over 8 bases. V lost 0 bases to trimming and J lost 0 bases; unmatched junction nucleotides: 4. CDR1 DFQATT and CDR2 SNEGSKA come from the germline V gene (reference sequence). This CDR3 contains 16 residues. CDR3 loop: CSARDRQGFSGNTIYF. The CDR3 DNA sequence: TGCAGTGCTAGAGATAGACAGGGGTTCTCTGGAAACACCATATATTTT.

The chain carries TRBV6-5 and TRBJ1-2; the D is unclear. The CDR3 is made up of 16 amino acids. Germline loops: CDR1 MNHEY, CDR2 SVGAGI. Deletions cut 0 bases from V and 7 bases from J, with 18 bases between. CDR3 in amino acids: CASSYSMVVGIGGYTF. The CDR3 region has the DNA TGTGCCAGCAGTTACTCGATGGTTGTGGGGATCGGTGGCTACACCTTC.

This clonotype appeared a few times. The genes are TRBV4-1 and TRBJ1-3, with no clear D. The CDR3 has 12 amino acids. Trimming shortened V by 2 bases and J by 6 bases, and 5 bases separated the two germline ends. In germline, CDR1 is MGHRA, CDR2 YSYEKL. The CDR3 region has the DNA TGCGCCAGCAGCCAACCGTTAAACACCATATATTTT. It specifies CASSQPLNTIYF.

A note on this clonotype: Germline is not matched at one junction end, which may reflect a read error. The rearrangement links TRBV7-2 to TRBJ2-3, with TRBD1 matching over 11 bases. The germline gives CDR1 SGHTA, CDR2 FQGNSA. The CDR3 runs 12 residues. DNA of the CDR3: TGTGCCAGCAGCTCCGGACAGGGGGCGATGGATTTT. Its translation is CASSSGQGAMDF.

J is TRBJ1-6 and V is TRBV7-2; 9 nucleotides line up with TRBD1. The CDR3 spans 16 residues. Unmatched junction bases numbered 12, after V lost 5 bases and J lost 10 bases. Germline CDR1 is SGHTA and CDR2 is FQGNSA. CDR3: CASSQVKDRGGSPLHF. The CDR3 region has the DNA TGTGCCAGCAGCCAGGTAAAGGACAGGGGAGGATCACCCCTCCACTTT. Full variable domain (outside the CDR3, taken from reference TRBV7-2 and TRBJ1-6): GAGVSQSPSNKVTEKGKDVELRCDPISGHTALYWYRQSLGQGLEFLIYFQGNSAPDKSGLPSDRFSAERTGGSVSTLTIQRTQQEDSAVYLCASSQVKDRGGSPLHFGNGTRLTVT.

This clonotype has more than one count but fewer than ten. The chain employs TRBV12-3 or TRBV12-4 and TRBJ2-7; tentatively, D is TRBD1 (6 bases). CDR3 length equals 14 residues. V was clipped by 6 bases and J by 2 bases, with 14 bases between them. The CDR3 DNA is TGTGCCAGCAGGCTCACAGGGACCACCTACGAGCAGTACTTC. Residues: CASRLTGTTYEQYF.

Points on this clonotype: A much more abundant neighbour one base away suggests this may be a read error. Written as DNA, the CDR3 is TGTGCCAGCAGTGCGGCGAACGCTGAAGCTTTCTTT. Translated: CASSAANAEAFF. The chain links TRBV2 to TRBJ1-1; D gene uncertain. Germline V CDR1 and CDR2: SNHLY, FYNNEI. The CDR3 runs to 12 residues. Full variable domain (rest looked up from reference TRBV2 and TRBJ1-1): EPEVTQTPSHQVTQMGQEVILRCVPISNHLYFYWYRQILGQKVEFLVSFYNNEISEKSEIFDDQFSVERPDGSNFTLKIRSTKLEDSAMYFCASSAANAEAFFGQGTRLTVV.

There are many counts of this clonotype. The chain uses TRBV6-5 and TRBJ1-2, with D perhaps TRBD1 (5 bases). The length of the CDR3 is 15 residues. Per germline, CDR1 MNHEY and CDR2 SVGAGI. The V and J ends lost 0 bases and 8 bases respectively, with 16 bases between them. CDR3 residues: CASSYSQGGRGGYTF. The CDR3 DNA is TGTGCCAGCAGTTACTCGCAGGGTGGACGGGGGGGCTACACCTTC.

This chain links TRBV5-1 with TRBJ2-7; 8 positions match TRBD1. CDR1 and CDR2 (germline): SGHRS, YFSETQ. The CDR3 contains 13 residues. Trimming cost V 4 bases and J 6 bases; bases outside gene matches: 6. The chain's CDR3 is CASSLTGVTEQYF. As DNA, the CDR3 is TGCGCCAGCAGCCTGACAGGGGTTACCGAGCAGTACTTC.

This clonotype was seen many times. The chain combines TRBV19 with TRBJ2-6; either TRBD1 or TRBD2 may supply D (5 bases each). Germline V gene lookup returns CDR1 LNHDA and CDR2 SQIVND (reference sequence). This CDR3 comprises 15 residues. V lost 11 bases, J lost 0 bases, and 14 bases lay in between. The chain's CDR3 is CASLGTDSGANVLTF. The CDR3 nucleotides are TGTGCCTCCCTCGGGACCGACTCTGGGGCCAACGTCCTGACTTTC.